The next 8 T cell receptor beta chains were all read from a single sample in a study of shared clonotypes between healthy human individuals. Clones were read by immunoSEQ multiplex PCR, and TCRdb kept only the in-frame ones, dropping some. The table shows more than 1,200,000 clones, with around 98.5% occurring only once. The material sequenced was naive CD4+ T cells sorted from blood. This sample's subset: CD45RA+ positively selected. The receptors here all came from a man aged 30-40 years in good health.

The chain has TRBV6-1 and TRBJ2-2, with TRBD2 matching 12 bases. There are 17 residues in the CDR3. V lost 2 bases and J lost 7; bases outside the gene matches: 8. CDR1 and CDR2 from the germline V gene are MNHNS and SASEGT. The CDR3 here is CASSEPPGLAGLGELFF. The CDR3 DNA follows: TGTGCCAGCAGTGAACCCCCGGGACTAGCGGGCCTCGGGGAGCTGTTTTTT.

The CDR3 nucleotides are TGTGCCAGCAGGGACCGGCAAGGCACTGAAGCTTTCTTT. Its protein is CASRDRQGTEAFF. This chain links TRBV25-1 with TRBJ1-1; D unresolved. CDR1 and CDR2 from the germline V gene are MGHDK and SYGVNS. V was clipped by 6 bases and J by 4 bases, with 12 bases between them. The CDR3 is 13 amino acids.

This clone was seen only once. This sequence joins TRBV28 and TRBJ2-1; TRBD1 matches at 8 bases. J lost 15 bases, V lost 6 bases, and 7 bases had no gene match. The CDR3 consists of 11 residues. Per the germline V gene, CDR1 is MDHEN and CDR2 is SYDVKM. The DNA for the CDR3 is TGTGCCAGCAGACAGGGGGTCCTCCCGTTCTTC. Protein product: CASRQGVLPFF.

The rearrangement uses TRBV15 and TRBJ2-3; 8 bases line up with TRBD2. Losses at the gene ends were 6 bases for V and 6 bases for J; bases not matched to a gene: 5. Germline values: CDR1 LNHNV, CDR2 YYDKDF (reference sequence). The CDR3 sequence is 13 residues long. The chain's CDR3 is CATSSGGHDTQYF. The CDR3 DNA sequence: TGTGCCACCAGTTCGGGGGGGCACGATACGCAGTATTTT.

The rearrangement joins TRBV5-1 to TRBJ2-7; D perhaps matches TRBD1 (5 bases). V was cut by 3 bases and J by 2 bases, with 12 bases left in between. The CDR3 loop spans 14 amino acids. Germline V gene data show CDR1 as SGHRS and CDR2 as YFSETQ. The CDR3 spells CASSSARVAYEQYF. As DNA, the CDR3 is TGCGCCAGCAGCTCGGCCAGGGTTGCCTACGAGCAGTACTTC.

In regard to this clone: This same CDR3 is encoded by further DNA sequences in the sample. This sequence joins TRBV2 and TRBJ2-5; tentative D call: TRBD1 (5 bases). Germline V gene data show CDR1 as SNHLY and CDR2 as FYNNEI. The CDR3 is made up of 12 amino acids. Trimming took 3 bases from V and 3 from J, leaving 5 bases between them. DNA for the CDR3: TGTGCCAGCAGTGACAGGGAAGAGACCCAGTACTTC. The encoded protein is CASSDREETQYF. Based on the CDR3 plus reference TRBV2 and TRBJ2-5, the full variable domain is EPEVTQTPSHQVTQMGQEVILRCVPISNHLYFYWYRQILGQKVEFLVSFYNNEISEKSEIFDDQFSVERPDGSNFTLKIRSTKLEDSAMYFCASSDREETQYFGPGTRLLVL.

The CDR3 DNA is TGTGCCAGCAGCTTACGGACTAGCGGGGACTACGAGCAGTACTTC. Its protein is CASSLRTSGDYEQYF. This rearrangement joins TRBV5-6 to TRBJ2-7; 12 bases map to TRBD2. Trimming removed 2 bases from V and 3 bases from J; junction bases left unmatched: 3. CDR1 and CDR2 (germline): SGHDT, YYEEEE. This CDR3 comprises 15 residues.

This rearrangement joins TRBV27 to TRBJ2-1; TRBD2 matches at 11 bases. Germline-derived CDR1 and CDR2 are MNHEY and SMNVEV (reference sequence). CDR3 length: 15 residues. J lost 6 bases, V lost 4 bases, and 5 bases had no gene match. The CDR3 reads CASSSLAGVSNEQFF. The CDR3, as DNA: TGTGCCAGCAGTTCACTAGCGGGAGTCTCCAATGAGCAGTTCTTC.